These 10 T cell receptor beta chains were all obtained from the same sample, sequenced in a study of long-term antiretroviral therapy in people with HIV. A v3.0 immunoSEQ assay was performed at survey level. The method was immunoSEQ multiplex PCR; TCRdb's version includes in-frame clones alone and lacks a portion of them. The table shows 22,000 or so clones, with about 78% occurring only once. This specimen was unsorted PBMCs, taken 2.9 years after starting antiretroviral therapy. Receptors were obtained from a woman between 25 and 40 years old with HIV.

The rearrangement links TRBV5-1 to TRBJ2-5; TRBD1 agrees at 7 bases. The CDR3 covers 15 residues. V lost 0 bases, J lost 1 base, and 3 bases stayed unmatched. Germline CDR1 SGHRS, CDR2 YFSETQ. The DNA for the CDR3 is TGCGCCAGCAGCTTGGTAGGACAGGTCCAAGAGACCCAGTACTTC. It specifies CASSLVGQVQETQYF.

The chain couples TRBV10-3 to TRBJ2-3; D gene uncertain. Germline CDR1 reads ENHRY; CDR2 reads SYGVKD. V lost 6 bases and J 4 bases, leaving 20 bases between the germline ends. This CDR3 is 16 amino acids long. CDR3 sequence: CAISFPTTLGSDTQYF. The CDR3 DNA reads as TGTGCCATCAGCTTTCCGACCACATTAGGGTCAGATACGCAGTATTTT.

The V gene is TRBV2, the J gene TRBJ2-7; possible D gene TRBD2, 7 bases. V gave up 5 bases and J gave up 2 bases, with 19 bases separating them. Germline values: CDR1 SNHLY, CDR2 FYNNEI. The CDR3 contains 16 residues. The CDR3 bases are TGTGCCAGCAGTCCCCATGGGGGGGCAGGGGCCTACGAGCAGTACGTC. It specifies CASSPHGGAGAYEQYV.

V usage is TRBV5-4 and J usage is TRBJ1-4; 7 nucleotides align to TRBD1. The ends lost 0 bases at V and 3 bases at J; junction bases unmatched: 5. CDR1 and CDR2 from the germline V gene are SGHNT and YYREEE (reference sequence). The CDR3 runs 16 residues. CDR3 loop: CASSLGGQGANEKLFF. CDR3 bases: TGTGCCAGCAGCTTGGGGGGTCAGGGGGCTAATGAAAAACTGTTTTTT.

The genes are TRBV7-8 and TRBJ1-2, with 9 positions matching TRBD1. CDR3 size: 13 residues. Trimming took 5 bases from V and 8 from J; bases not matched to a gene: 6. The germline CDR1 and CDR2 sequences are SGHVS and FQNEAQ. CDR3 nucleotide sequence: TGTGCCAGCAGCGACAGGGGGTTGGGAGGCTACACCTTC. This translates into CASSDRGLGGYTF.

The rearrangement links TRBV5-5 to TRBJ2-7; D is ambiguous. V was clipped by 3 bases and J by 0 bases, with 4 bases between them. Germline CDR1 SGHKS, CDR2 YYEKEE (reference sequence). CDR3 length: 12 amino acids. The CDR3 loop reads CASSSSSYEQYF. For the CDR3, the DNA is TGTGCCAGCAGCTCGAGCTCCTACGAGCAGTACTTC.

This sequence joins TRBV6-1 and TRBJ2-7; D is ambiguous. V was trimmed by 5 bases and J by 3 bases, leaving 8 bases between them. Germline V gives CDR1 MNHNS, CDR2 SASEGT. This CDR3 has 12 residues. CDR3 sequence reads: CASSTDYYEQYV. The CDR3 bases are TGTGCCAGCAGTACGGATTACTACGAGCAGTACGTC.

The V and J genes are TRBV19 and TRBJ2-3; 15 bases are shared with TRBD2. The J segment lost 0 bases and the V segment lost 6 bases, leaving 16 bases of the junction unmatched. Per the germline V gene, CDR1 is LNHDA and CDR2 is SQIVND (reference sequence). The CDR3 sequence is 21 residues long. DNA of the CDR3: TGTGCCAGTAGGAGACAGGGGAATGGACTAGCGGGGGGGACAAGCACAGATACGCAGTATTTT. As protein: CASRRQGNGLAGGTSTDTQYF.

The V call is TRBV5-5, the J call TRBJ2-7; possible D gene TRBD2, 5 bases. This CDR3 has 13 residues. V lost 4 bases and J 0 bases, leaving 8 bases between the germline ends. Germline lookup yields CDR1 SGHKS and CDR2 YYEKEE (reference sequence). The CDR3 protein is CASSLTSSYEQYV. The CDR3 DNA is TGTGCCAGCAGCCTTACTAGCTCCTACGAGCAGTACGTC.

The chain couples TRBV4-2 to TRBJ2-7; TRBD2 might be the D (5 bases). Germline CDR1 LGHNA, CDR2 YNFKEQ. Trimming stripped 0 bases from V and 6 bases from J, with 18 bases between. The CDR3 has 16 amino acids. The CDR3: CASSQDQVRGLGEQYF. The CDR3 DNA reads as TGTGCCAGCAGCCAAGATCAGGTACGAGGGCTGGGCGAGCAGTACTTC.